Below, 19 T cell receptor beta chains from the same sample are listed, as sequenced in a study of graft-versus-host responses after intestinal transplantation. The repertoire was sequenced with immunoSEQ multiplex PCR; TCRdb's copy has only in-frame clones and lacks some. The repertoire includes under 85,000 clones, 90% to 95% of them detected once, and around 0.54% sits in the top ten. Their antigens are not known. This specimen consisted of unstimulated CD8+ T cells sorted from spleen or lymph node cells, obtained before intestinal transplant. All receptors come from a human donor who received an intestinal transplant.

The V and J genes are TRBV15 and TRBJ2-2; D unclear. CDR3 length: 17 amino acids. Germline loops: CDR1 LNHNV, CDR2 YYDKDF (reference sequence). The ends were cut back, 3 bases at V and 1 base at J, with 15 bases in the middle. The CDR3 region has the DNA TGTGCCACCAGCAGCCTCCTTGCCGGTGGGAACACCGGGGAGCTGTTTTTT. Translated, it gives CATSSLLAGGNTGELFF.

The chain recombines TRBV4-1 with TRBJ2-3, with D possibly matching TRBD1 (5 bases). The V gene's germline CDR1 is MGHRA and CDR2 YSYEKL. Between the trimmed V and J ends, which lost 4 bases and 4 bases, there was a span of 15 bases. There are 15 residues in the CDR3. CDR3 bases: TGCGCCAGCAGCCGAATAGAACAGGTCCCAGATACGCAGTATTTT. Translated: CASSRIEQVPDTQYF.

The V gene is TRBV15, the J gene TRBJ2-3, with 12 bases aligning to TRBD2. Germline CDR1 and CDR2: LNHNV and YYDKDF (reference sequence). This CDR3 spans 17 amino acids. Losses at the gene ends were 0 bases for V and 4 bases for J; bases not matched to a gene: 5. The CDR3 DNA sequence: TGTGCCACCAGCAGAGAACGGACTAGCGGGATTGCAGATACGCAGTATTTT. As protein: CATSRERTSGIADTQYF.

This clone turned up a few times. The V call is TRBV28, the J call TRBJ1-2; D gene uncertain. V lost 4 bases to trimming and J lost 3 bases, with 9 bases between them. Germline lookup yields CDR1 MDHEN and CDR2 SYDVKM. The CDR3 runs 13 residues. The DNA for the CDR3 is TGTGCCAGCAGTTCTCCAGCCCACTATGGCTACACCTTC. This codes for CASSSPAHYGYTF.

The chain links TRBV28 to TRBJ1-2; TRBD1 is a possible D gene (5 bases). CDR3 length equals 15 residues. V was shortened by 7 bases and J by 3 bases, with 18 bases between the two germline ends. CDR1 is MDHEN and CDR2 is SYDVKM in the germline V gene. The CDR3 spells CASTSTGRGDYGYTF. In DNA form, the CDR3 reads TGTGCCAGCACCTCAACAGGTCGAGGGGACTATGGCTACACCTTC.

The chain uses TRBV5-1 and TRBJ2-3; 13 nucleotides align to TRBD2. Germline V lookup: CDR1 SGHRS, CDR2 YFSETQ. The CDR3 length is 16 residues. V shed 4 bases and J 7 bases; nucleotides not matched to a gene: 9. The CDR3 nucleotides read TGCGCCAGCAGCATAGGACTAGCGGGAGATTGGAATACGCAGTATTTT. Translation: CASSIGLAGDWNTQYF.

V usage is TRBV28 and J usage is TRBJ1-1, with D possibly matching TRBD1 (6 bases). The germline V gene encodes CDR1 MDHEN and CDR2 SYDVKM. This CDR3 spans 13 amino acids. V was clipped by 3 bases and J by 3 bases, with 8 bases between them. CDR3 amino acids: CASSFDRHTEAFF. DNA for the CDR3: TGTGCCAGCAGTTTTGACAGGCACACTGAAGCTTTCTTT.

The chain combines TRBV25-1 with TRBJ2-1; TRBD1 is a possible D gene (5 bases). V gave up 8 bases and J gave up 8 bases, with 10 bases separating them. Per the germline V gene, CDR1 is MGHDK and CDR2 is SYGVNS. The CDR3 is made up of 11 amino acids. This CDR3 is CASLVGDEQFF. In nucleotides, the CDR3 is TGTGCCAGCCTGGTAGGGGATGAGCAGTTCTTC.

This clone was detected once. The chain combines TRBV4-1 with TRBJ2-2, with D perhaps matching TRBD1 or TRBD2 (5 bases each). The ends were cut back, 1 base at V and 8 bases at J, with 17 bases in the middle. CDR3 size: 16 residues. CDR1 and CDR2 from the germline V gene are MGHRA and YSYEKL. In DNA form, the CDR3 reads TGCGCCAGCAGCCAAGGGGTCGTGCCGGGGCAAGGGGAGCTGTTTTTT. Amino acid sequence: CASSQGVVPGQGELFF.

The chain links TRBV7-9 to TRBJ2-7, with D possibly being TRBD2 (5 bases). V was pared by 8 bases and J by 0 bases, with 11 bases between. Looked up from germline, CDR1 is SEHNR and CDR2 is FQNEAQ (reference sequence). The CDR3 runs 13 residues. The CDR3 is CASQEVLSYEQYF. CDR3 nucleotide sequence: TGTGCCAGCCAGGAGGTACTCTCCTACGAGCAGTACTTC.

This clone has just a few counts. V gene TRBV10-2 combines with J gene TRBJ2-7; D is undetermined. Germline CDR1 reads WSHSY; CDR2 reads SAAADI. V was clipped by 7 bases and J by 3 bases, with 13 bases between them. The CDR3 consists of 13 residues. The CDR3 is CASTGPPRYEQYF. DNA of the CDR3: TGCGCCAGCACCGGGCCGCCGCGCTACGAGCAGTACTTC.

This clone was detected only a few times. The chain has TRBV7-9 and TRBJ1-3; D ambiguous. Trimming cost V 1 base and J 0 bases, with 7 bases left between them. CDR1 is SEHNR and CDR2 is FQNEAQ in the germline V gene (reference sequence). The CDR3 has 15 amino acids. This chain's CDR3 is CASSLGSGSGNTIYF. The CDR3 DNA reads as TGTGCCAGCAGCTTAGGTAGTGGCTCTGGAAACACCATATATTTT.

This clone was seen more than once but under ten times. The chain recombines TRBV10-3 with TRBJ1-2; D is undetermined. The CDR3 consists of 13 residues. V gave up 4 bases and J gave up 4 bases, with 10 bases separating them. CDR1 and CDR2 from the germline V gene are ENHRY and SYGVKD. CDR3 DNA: TGTGCCATCAGTGCCGATCGTGGCTATGGCTACACCTTC. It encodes CAISADRGYGYTF.

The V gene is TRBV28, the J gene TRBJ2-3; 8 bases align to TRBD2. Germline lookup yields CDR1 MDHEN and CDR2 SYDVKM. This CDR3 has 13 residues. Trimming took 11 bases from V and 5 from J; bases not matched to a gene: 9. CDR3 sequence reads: CAAGGGLVDTQYF. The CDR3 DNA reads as TGTGCCGCCGGGGGGGGTCTTGTAGATACGCAGTATTTT. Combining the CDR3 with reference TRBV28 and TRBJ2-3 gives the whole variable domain DVKVTQSSRYLVKRTGEKVFLECVQDMDHENMFWYRQDPGLGLRLIYFSYDVKMKEKGDIPEGYSVSREKKERFSLILESASTNQTSMYLCAAGGGLVDTQYFGPGTRLTVL.

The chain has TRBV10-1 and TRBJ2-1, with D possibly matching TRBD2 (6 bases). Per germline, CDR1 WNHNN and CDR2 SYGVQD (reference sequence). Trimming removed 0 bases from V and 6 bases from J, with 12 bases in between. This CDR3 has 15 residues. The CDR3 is CASSESGGAVNEQFF. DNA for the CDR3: TGCGCCAGCAGTGAGTCTGGCGGGGCTGTCAATGAGCAGTTCTTC.

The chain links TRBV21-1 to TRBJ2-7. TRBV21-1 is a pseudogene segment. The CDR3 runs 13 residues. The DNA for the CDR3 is TGTGCCAGCAGCAAAGGGGGCTCCTACGAGCAGTACTTC. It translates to CASSKGGSYEQYF.

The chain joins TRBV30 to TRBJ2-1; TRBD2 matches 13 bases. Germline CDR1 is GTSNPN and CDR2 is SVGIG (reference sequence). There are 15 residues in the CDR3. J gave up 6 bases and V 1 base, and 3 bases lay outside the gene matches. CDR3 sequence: CAWSALAGGVNEQFF. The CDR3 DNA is TGTGCCTGGAGTGCACTAGCGGGAGGGGTCAATGAGCAGTTCTTC. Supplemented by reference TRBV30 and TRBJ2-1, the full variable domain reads SQTIHQWPATLVQPVGSPLSLECTVEGTSNPNLYWYRQAAGRGLQLLFYSVGIGQISSEVPQNLSASRPQDRQFILSSKKLLLSDSGFYLCAWSALAGGVNEQFFGPGTRLTVL.

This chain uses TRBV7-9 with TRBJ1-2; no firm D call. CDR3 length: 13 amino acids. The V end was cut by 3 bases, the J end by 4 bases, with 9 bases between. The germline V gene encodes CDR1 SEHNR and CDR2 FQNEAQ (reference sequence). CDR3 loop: CASSFRTVYGYTF. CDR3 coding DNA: TGTGCCAGCAGCTTCCGGACGGTCTATGGCTACACCTTC.

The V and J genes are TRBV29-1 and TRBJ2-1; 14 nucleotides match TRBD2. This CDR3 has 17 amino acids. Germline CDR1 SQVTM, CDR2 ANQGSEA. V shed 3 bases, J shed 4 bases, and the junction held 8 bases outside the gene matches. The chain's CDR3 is CSVDGTSGRVGYNEQFF. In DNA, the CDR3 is TGCAGCGTTGACGGGACTAGCGGGAGAGTCGGGTACAATGAGCAGTTCTTC.